Presented here are 13 T cell receptor beta chains from one specimen sequenced in a study of cytomegalovirus exposure and HLA in healthy donors. Researchers ran the PCR with 60 Vbeta and 13 Jbeta primers. The protocol was immunoSEQ multiplex PCR, while the TCRdb copy is restricted to in-frame clones and leaves out a portion. The clone table shows 91,000 or so clones, with the ten largest holding 3.4%. Sequencing was done on a sample of PBMCs. The receptors here all came from a woman between 25 and 40 years old in good health and CMV-seronegative.

J is TRBJ2-5 and V is TRBV5-4; D ambiguous. Trimming stripped 3 bases from V and 4 bases from J, with 4 bases between. The CDR3 spans 11 residues. The germline V gene encodes CDR1 SGHNT and CDR2 YYREEE (reference sequence). CDR3 in DNA: TGTGCCAGCAGCTCAGTAGAGACCCAGTACTTC. This codes for CASSSVETQYF. Combining the CDR3 with reference TRBV5-4 and TRBJ2-5 gives the whole variable domain ETGVTQSPTHLIKTRGQQVTLRCSSQSGHNTVSWYQQALGQGPQFIFQYYREEENGRGNFPPRFSGLQFPNYSSELNVNALELDDSALYLCASSSVETQYFGPGTRLLVL.

The chain employs TRBV9 and TRBJ1-5, with D unresolved. Trimming stripped 4 bases from V and 0 bases from J, with 26 bases between. Germline V lookup: CDR1 SGDLS, CDR2 YYNGEE. CDR3 length equals 20 residues. CDR3 DNA sequence: TGTGCCAGCAGCCCCCCTCATCGGGCAGAGGGAGGTTGTAGCAATCAGCCCCAGCATTTT. Protein sequence: CASSPPHRAEGGCSNQPQHF. Full variable domain (remainder filled in from reference TRBV9 and TRBJ1-5): DSGVTQTPKHLITATGQRVTLRCSPRSGDLSVYWYQQSLDQGLQFLIQYYNGEERAKGNILERFSAQQFPDLHSELNLSSLELGDSALYFCASSPPHRAEGGCSNQPQHFGDGTRLSIL.

The chain combines TRBV5-1 with TRBJ2-3, with 7 bases fitting TRBD2. The V and J ends lost 1 base and 4 bases, in that order; junction bases with no gene match: 3. The CDR3 spans 14 residues. Germline CDR1 and CDR2: SGHRS and YFSETQ. The CDR3 sequence: CASSLRDYSDTQYF. The CDR3 DNA is TGCGCCAGCAGCTTGCGGGACTACTCAGATACGCAGTATTTT.

The rearrangement links TRBV28 to TRBJ1-5; a possible D gene is TRBD1 (6 bases). The ends were cut back, 3 bases at V and 5 bases at J, with 8 bases in the middle. Germline V gene sequence: CDR1 MDHEN, CDR2 SYDVKM. The CDR3 loop spans 13 amino acids. Here the CDR3 DNA reads TGTGCCAGCAGTTTGGGACATTATCAGCCCCAGCATTTT. Protein: CASSLGHYQPQHF.

This rearrangement joins TRBV5-4 to TRBJ2-5; D is possibly TRBD1 (6 bases). Near its end, the DNA agrees better with TRBJ2-7, so the J call may be wrong. The CDR3 contains 14 residues. Germline lookup yields CDR1 SGHNT and CDR2 YYREEE (reference sequence). CDR3 region: CASSPGRAGAEQYF. CDR3 in DNA: TGTGCCAGCAGCCCCGGCAGGGCAGGGGCCGAGCAGTACTTC.

The gene calls are TRBV27 and TRBJ1-6; 7 bases line up with TRBD1. The CDR3 totals 16 residues. With 4 bases clipped from V and 6 bases from J, the junction kept 9 bases outside the gene matches. Germline V gives CDR1 MNHEY, CDR2 SMNVEV (reference sequence). The CDR3 loop is CASSSDGTARNSPLHF. CDR3 DNA sequence: TGTGCCAGCAGTTCCGACGGGACAGCCCGTAATTCACCCCTCCACTTT.

The chain has TRBV28 and TRBJ1-6, with TRBD1 as a possible D gene (6 bases). Trimming removed 3 bases from V and 7 bases from J, with 13 bases in between. The CDR3 covers 15 residues. Germline lookup yields CDR1 MDHEN and CDR2 SYDVKM. CDR3 nucleotides: TGTGCCAGCAGTTTCGCTGGCAGGGGAAATTCACCCCTCCACTTT. Translating it yields CASSFAGRGNSPLHF.

The V and J genes are TRBV5-6 and TRBJ2-7; D is undetermined. V was clipped by 5 bases and J by 2 bases, with 11 bases between them. CDR1 is SGHDT, CDR2 YYEEEE, per germline. CDR3 length: 13 residues. The CDR3 region has the DNA TGTGCCAGCAGTTTTTGGCCAACCTACGAGCAGTACTTC. Protein: CASSFWPTYEQYF.

The chain links TRBV12-2 to TRBJ2-1; the table names TRBD2, a call not compared with the DNA. TRBV12-2 constitutes a pseudogene. There are 19 residues in the CDR3. CDR3 in amino acids: CASRPLDRWASGRGWEQFF. The CDR3 DNA follows: TGTGCAAGTCGCCCTTTGGATAGGTGGGCTAGCGGGAGAGGTTGGGAGCAGTTCTTC.

The CDR3, as DNA: TGTGCCAGCAGCCAGCATGCAGGGGCGGGCAATGAGCAGTTCTTC. It codes for CASSQHAGAGNEQFF. V is TRBV5-4 and J is TRBJ2-1; a possible D gene is TRBD1 (6 bases). V was shortened by 4 bases and J by 6 bases, with 17 bases between the two germline ends. The germline V gene encodes CDR1 SGHNT and CDR2 YYREEE (reference sequence). The CDR3 runs 15 residues. The full variable domain, with the rest looked up from reference TRBV5-4 and TRBJ2-1, is ETGVTQSPTHLIKTRGQQVTLRCSSQSGHNTVSWYQQALGQGPQFIFQYYREEENGRGNFPPRFSGLQFPNYSSELNVNALELDDSALYLCASSQHAGAGNEQFFGPGTRLTVL.

The chain couples TRBV6-1 to TRBJ1-1; D unresolved. This CDR3 is built from 13 residues. The germline V gene has CDR1 MNHNS and CDR2 SASEGT. V was pared by 6 bases and J by 2 bases, with 10 bases between. The CDR3 spells CASSLQPNTEAFF. The CDR3 DNA reads TGTGCCAGCAGCCTACAGCCTAACACTGAAGCTTTCTTT.

The genes are TRBV6-5 and TRBJ1-5; TRBD1 is a possible D gene (5 bases). The CDR3 runs to 13 residues. Germline V gene data show CDR1 as MNHEY and CDR2 as SVGAGI. V was trimmed by 7 bases and J by 4 bases, leaving 11 bases between them. CDR3 loop: CASKEGRNQPQHF. DNA of the CDR3: TGTGCCAGCAAGGAGGGGAGGAATCAGCCCCAGCATTTT.

The gene calls are TRBV7-9 and TRBJ1-2, with 7 bases fitting TRBD1. The CDR3 contains 13 residues. Germline V gene lookup returns CDR1 SEHNR and CDR2 FQNEAQ (reference sequence). Losses at the gene ends were 10 bases for V and 8 bases for J; bases not matched to a gene: 13. CDR3 bases: TGTGCCACCAGGGACGGGGACAGAAGGGGCTACACCTTC. Protein: CATRDGDRRGYTF.